This T cell receptor (beta chain) was profiled in a study of OX40 agonist ivuxolimab in advanced cancers. Using immunoSEQ multiplex PCR, the repertoire was profiled, and TCRdb retains in-frame clones only, with some absent. Altogether 65,000 to 90,000 clones are present, approximately 82% being singletons, with the ten largest covering 5%. Germline assignment: CDR1 KGHSH and CDR2 LQKENI. Deletions cut 5 bases from V and 1 base from J, with 8 bases between. CDR3 length: 13 amino acids. The sequence came from an adult with an advanced solid tumor such as melanoma, head and neck, liver or kidney cancer. The sample was CD4+ or CD8+ T cells sorted from blood, taken in a trial of the OX40 agonist ivuxolimab. The chain links TRBV18 to TRBJ1-1; D is unresolved. The CDR3 protein is CASSAGENTEAFF. CDR3 DNA: TGTGCCAGCTCAGCCGGTGAGAACACTGAAGCTTTCTTT.